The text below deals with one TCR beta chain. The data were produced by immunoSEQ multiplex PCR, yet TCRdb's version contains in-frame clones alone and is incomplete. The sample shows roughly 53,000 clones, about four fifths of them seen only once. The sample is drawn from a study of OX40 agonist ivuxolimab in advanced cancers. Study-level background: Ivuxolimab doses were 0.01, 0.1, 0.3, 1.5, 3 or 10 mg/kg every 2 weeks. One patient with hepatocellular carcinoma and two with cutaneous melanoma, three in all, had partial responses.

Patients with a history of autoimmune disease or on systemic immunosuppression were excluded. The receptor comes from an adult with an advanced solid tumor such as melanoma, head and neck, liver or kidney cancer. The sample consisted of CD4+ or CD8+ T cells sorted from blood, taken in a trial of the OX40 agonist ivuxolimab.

CDR3 DNA sequence: TGTGCCAGCAAATTCCCCGGCATCTCTGAAGCTTTCTTT. This translates into CASKFPGISEAFF. The chain employs TRBV28 and TRBJ1-1; D is unclear. CDR3 size: 13 residues. The germline V gene encodes CDR1 MDHEN and CDR2 SYDVKM. The V gene lost 7 bases and the J gene lost 6 bases, with 15 bases spanning the gap.